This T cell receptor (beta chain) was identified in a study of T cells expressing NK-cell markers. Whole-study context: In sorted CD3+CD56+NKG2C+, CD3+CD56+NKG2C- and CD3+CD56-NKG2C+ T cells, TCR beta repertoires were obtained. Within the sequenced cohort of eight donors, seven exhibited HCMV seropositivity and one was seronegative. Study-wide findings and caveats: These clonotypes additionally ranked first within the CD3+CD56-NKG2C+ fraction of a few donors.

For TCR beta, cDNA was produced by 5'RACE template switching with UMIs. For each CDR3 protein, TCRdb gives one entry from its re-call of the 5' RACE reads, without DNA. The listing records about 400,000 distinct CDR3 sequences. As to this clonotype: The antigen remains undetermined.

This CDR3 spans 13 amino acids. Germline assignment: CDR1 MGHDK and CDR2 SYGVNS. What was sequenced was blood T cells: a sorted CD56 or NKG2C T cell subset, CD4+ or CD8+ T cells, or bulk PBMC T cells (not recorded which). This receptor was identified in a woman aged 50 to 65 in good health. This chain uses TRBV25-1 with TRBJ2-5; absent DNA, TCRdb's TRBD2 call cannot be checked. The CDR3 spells CASAVGSGTSQYF.